The 3 T cell receptor beta chains listed next were all sequenced from one sample in a study of blood T cell repertoires in COVID-19. The repertoire was sequenced with immunoSEQ multiplex PCR; TCRdb's copy has only in-frame clones and lacks some. The sample lists fewer than 350,000 clones, around 90% occurring once. Material for sequencing was peripheral blood. These receptors all stem from a man between 18 and 35 years old with active or convalescent COVID-19.

V is TRBV9 and J is TRBJ2-5, with 10 bases fitting TRBD1. The germline V gene encodes CDR1 SGDLS and CDR2 YYNGEE. The CDR3 has 16 residues. Unmatched junction bases numbered 11, after V lost 4 bases and J lost 5 bases. In nucleotides, the CDR3 is TGTGCCAGCAGCCCCCTCCCGACAGGGGGCTGGGAGACCCAGTACTTC. Amino acids: CASSPLPTGGWETQYF. The entire variable domain, with the rest obtained from reference TRBV9 and TRBJ2-5, is as follows: DSGVTQTPKHLITATGQRVTLRCSPRSGDLSVYWYQQSLDQGLQFLIQYYNGEERAKGNILERFSAQQFPDLHSELNLSSLELGDSALYFCASSPLPTGGWETQYFGPGTRLLVL.

This chain links TRBV21-1 with TRBJ2-5; no check of the table's D call, TRBD2, against the DNA was made. TRBV21-1 counts as a pseudogene. The CDR3 has 16 amino acids. CDR3 nucleotide sequence: TGTGCCAGCAGCAAAACTAGCGGGGGGGGAATGGAGACCCAGTACTTC. Protein sequence: CASSKTSGGGMETQYF.

This clone showed up just a few times. J is TRBJ1-4 and V is TRBV6-5; D is undetermined. CDR1 and CDR2 (germline): MNHEY, SVGAGI. The CDR3 covers 15 residues. V lost 6 bases and J lost 3, with 14 bases in between. The CDR3 region is CASSLLGVANEKLFF. In nucleotides, the CDR3 is TGTGCCAGCAGCCTACTAGGCGTGGCTAATGAAAAACTGTTTTTT.